This T cell receptor beta chain was recorded in a study of cytomegalovirus exposure and HLA in healthy donors. Study in general: The platform used for the approximately 130 validation repertoires matched that of the roughly 700 first-cohort repertoires, a later analysis reported.

Details on this clone: Its antigen is still unknown.

Method: immunoSEQ multiplex PCR; TCRdb's copy keeps in-frame clones and lacks some. The sample consists of about 140,000 clones, around 88% of them appearing once. The donors were members of the validation cohort, which comprised roughly 130 subjects and was separate from the first cohort of 730 or so subjects. Findings and limits, study-wide: According to the study, 160 or so TCR beta chains were cytomegalovirus-associated.

The length of the CDR3 is 16 residues. The germline V gene encodes CDR1 MDHEN and CDR2 SYDVKM. The ends lost 6 bases at V and 2 bases at J; junction bases unmatched: 9. The sequence was collected from a woman younger than 35 in good health and CMV-seropositive. Sample: PBMCs. V is TRBV28 and J is TRBJ1-5; 8 bases line up with TRBD1. CDR3 in amino acids: CASRPDRGLGNQPQHF. CDR3 in DNA: TGTGCCAGCAGGCCCGACAGGGGCCTTGGCAATCAGCCCCAGCATTTT.